These 31 T cell receptor beta chains were sequenced from one sample in a study of blood T cell repertoires in COVID-19. Clones were read by immunoSEQ multiplex PCR, and TCRdb kept only the in-frame ones, dropping some. Among about 120,000 clones listed, about four fifths were seen once. Sequenced: peripheral blood. These receptors came from a human donor in a cohort sampled during active COVID-19.

The CDR3 spells CASSFYSSNYGYTF. Here the CDR3 DNA reads TGTGCCAGCAGCTTTTATAGTTCTAACTATGGCTACACCTTC. V usage is TRBV13 and J usage is TRBJ1-2; no clear D. The CDR3 contains 14 residues. V lost 3 bases to trimming and J lost 0 bases, with 8 bases between them. Germline lookup yields CDR1 PRHDT and CDR2 FYEKMQ (reference sequence).

The CDR3 reads CSAKGLFGYTF. The CDR3 region has the DNA TGCAGTGCTAAGGGGCTATTTGGCTACACCTTC. The V call is TRBV20-1, the J call TRBJ1-2; D perhaps matches TRBD1 (5 bases). The CDR3 runs to 11 residues. Germline V lookup: CDR1 DFQATT, CDR2 SNEGSKA (reference sequence). V was pared by 4 bases and J by 7 bases, with 10 bases between.

This sequence joins TRBV2 and TRBJ2-1, with TRBD2 matching 13 bases. There are 15 residues in the CDR3. With V trimmed by 6 bases and J by 7 bases, 6 bases remained unmatched. Germline lookup yields CDR1 SNHLY and CDR2 FYNNEI. Here the CDR3 DNA reads TGTGCCAGCAGCTTCACTAGCGGGGGGGCGAATGAGCAGTTCTTC. Translation: CASSFTSGGANEQFF.

This chain connects TRBV5-5 to TRBJ2-7; the match to TRBD1 covers 8 bases. J gave up 4 bases and V 6 bases, and 9 bases lay outside the gene matches. Germline CDR1 SGHKS, CDR2 YYEKEE (reference sequence). The CDR3 totals 14 residues. CDR3 amino acids: CASNRAGGPYEQYF. CDR3 nucleotides: TGTGCCAGCAACCGGGCAGGGGGCCCTTACGAGCAGTACTTC.

The chain recombines TRBV7-9 with TRBJ2-1; the match to TRBD2 covers 7 bases. The germline V gene encodes CDR1 SEHNR and CDR2 FQNEAQ (reference sequence). V shed 1 base, J shed 4 bases, and the junction held 7 bases outside the gene matches. The CDR3 contains 16 residues. The DNA for the CDR3 is TGTGCCAGCAGCTTAGTTTCTAGCGGCCAATACAATGAGCAGTTCTTC. It is translated as CASSLVSSGQYNEQFF.

The chain has TRBV6-5 and TRBJ1-5, with 9 nucleotides matching TRBD1. V was clipped by 6 bases and J by 2 bases; unmatched bases: 5. The CDR3 length is 15 residues. Germline values: CDR1 MNHEY, CDR2 SVGAGI. CDR3 DNA sequence: TGTGCCAGCAGCGGGACAGGGTTTGGCAATCAGCCCCAGCATTTT. Its translation is CASSGTGFGNQPQHF.

V and J are TRBV6-5 and TRBJ1-1, with unresolved D. From germline, CDR1 is MNHEY and CDR2 SVGAGI. This CDR3 is built from 14 residues. Trimming stripped 0 bases from V and 5 bases from J, with 10 bases between. CDR3 loop: CASSYSEGRTEAFF. CDR3 bases: TGTGCCAGCAGTTACTCCGAGGGAAGGACTGAAGCTTTCTTT.

This rearrangement joins TRBV11-2 to TRBJ2-3, with TRBD2 matching over 8 bases. The CDR3 contains 14 residues. The germline V gene has CDR1 SGHAT and CDR2 FQNNGV. Trimming took 3 bases from V and 6 from J; bases not matched to a gene: 5. CDR3: CASSFRGGDDTQYF. CDR3 bases: TGTGCCAGCAGCTTCCGGGGGGGCGATGATACGCAGTATTTT.

This clone was detected only once. V is TRBV7-2 and J is TRBJ2-3, with no clear D. The V gene's germline CDR1 is SGHTA and CDR2 FQGNSA. This CDR3 is 15 amino acids long. V gave up 6 bases and J gave up 0 bases, with 13 bases separating them. The CDR3 DNA reads as TGTGCCAGCAGTTTTACCCCCGGGAGCACAGATACGCAGTATTTT. Its translation is CASSFTPGSTDTQYF.

The J gene is TRBJ2-2, the V gene TRBV28; 9 bases match TRBD2. Trimming at V came to 5 bases and at J to 7 bases, leaving 17 bases not matched to a gene. The CDR3 spans 18 residues. Looked up from germline, CDR1 is MDHEN and CDR2 is SYDVKM. CDR3 nucleotide sequence: TGTGCCAGCAGTCCCCATTCTCTCGCGGGGGGGCATGGCGGGGAGCTGTTTTTT. Protein: CASSPHSLAGGHGGELFF.

V and J are TRBV2 and TRBJ1-1, with D hard to call. The ends were cut back, 6 bases at V and 5 bases at J, with 13 bases in the middle. The CDR3 spans 13 residues. Germline V CDR1 and CDR2: SNHLY, FYNNEI. The chain's CDR3 is CASRSVVTTEAFF. In DNA form, the CDR3 reads TGTGCCAGCAGATCAGTGGTAACGACTGAAGCTTTCTTT.

The chain employs TRBV6-2 or TRBV6-3 and TRBJ2-5; 8 bases are shared with TRBD1. The V segment lost 2 bases and the J segment 5 bases; nucleotides outside the gene matches: 7. This CDR3 is 15 amino acids long. CDR1 MNHEY and CDR2 SVGEGT come from the germline V gene. The CDR3 bases are TGTGCCAGCAGTTACGGACAGGGTGGGGCGGAGACCCAGTACTTC. This encodes CASSYGQGGAETQYF.

This clone was observed a few times. CDR3 DNA sequence: TGTGCCAGCAGCTTTCGGCGCAGGGGGCCGTATAATTCACCCCTCCACTTT. The encoded protein is CASSFRRRGPYNSPLHF. This chain joins TRBV12-1 and TRBJ1-6; the D call of TRBD1 is as the table states it, not checked on the DNA. TRBV12-1 is marked as a pseudogene. CDR3 length equals 17 residues.

This clone occurred a few times. The chain joins TRBV7-2 to TRBJ2-3, with 11 bases fitting TRBD2. The ends lost 3 bases at V and 4 bases at J; junction bases unmatched: 6. The CDR3 length is 16 residues. Germline CDR1 SGHTA, CDR2 FQGNSA. The CDR3 loop is CASSFRSGGAADTQYF. The CDR3 nucleotides are TGTGCCAGCAGCTTCCGTAGCGGGGGGGCGGCAGATACGCAGTATTTT.

The chain recombines TRBV9 with TRBJ2-7, with 8 positions matching TRBD2. CDR3 size: 14 residues. Looked up from germline, CDR1 is SGDLS and CDR2 is YYNGEE. V lost 4 bases and J lost 1; bases outside the gene matches: 4. The CDR3 DNA is TGTGCCAGCAGCCCGGGGGGGGAGTCCTACGAGCAGTACTTC. It codes for CASSPGGESYEQYF. Complete variable domain (other parts from reference TRBV9 and TRBJ2-7): DSGVTQTPKHLITATGQRVTLRCSPRSGDLSVYWYQQSLDQGLQFLIQYYNGEERAKGNILERFSAQQFPDLHSELNLSSLELGDSALYFCASSPGGESYEQYFGPGTRLTVT.

The rearrangement uses TRBV29-1 and TRBJ2-1; D call uncertain. The CDR3 covers 17 residues. CDR1 and CDR2 (germline): SQVTM, ANQGSEA. V lost 2 bases to trimming and J lost 8 bases, with 25 bases between them. CDR3 DNA: TGCAGCGTTGAATATCAGTTGATAGCTCGTACGTCGGATGAGCAGTTCTTC. This sequence encodes CSVEYQLIARTSDEQFF.

The chain combines TRBV5-1 with TRBJ1-1; 8 bases map to TRBD1. After removal of 2 bases from V and 4 bases from J, the junction contained 7 bases not matched to a gene. Germline V gives CDR1 SGHRS, CDR2 YFSETQ. This CDR3 is built from 15 residues. CDR3 sequence (DNA): TGCGCCAGCAGCTTTACCCCAGGGGGCGGCACTGAAGCTTTCTTT. Protein: CASSFTPGGGTEAFF.

V is TRBV5-5 and J is TRBJ1-2, with D maybe TRBD1 (6 bases). V was trimmed by 4 bases and J by 2 bases, leaving 12 bases between them. Looked up from germline, CDR1 is SGHKS and CDR2 is YYEKEE (reference sequence). There are 14 residues in the CDR3. CDR3 sequence reads: CASSGGTGNYGYTF. CDR3 in DNA: TGTGCCAGCAGCGGAGGTACAGGGAACTATGGCTACACCTTC.

The chain recombines TRBV7-8 with TRBJ1-1; D gene ambiguous. Deletions cut 2 bases from V and 1 base from J, with 5 bases between. This CDR3 spans 13 amino acids. CDR1 is SGHVS, CDR2 FQNEAQ, per germline. The chain's CDR3 is CASSLTRNTEAFF. The CDR3 DNA reads TGTGCCAGCAGCTTAACTCGGAACACTGAAGCTTTCTTT.

This clone was counted only a few times. The chain joins TRBV5-4 to TRBJ2-2; TRBD2 matches 14 bases. The germline CDR1 and CDR2 sequences are SGHNT and YYREEE (reference sequence). The CDR3 is 17 amino acids. Trimming cost V 5 bases and J 1 base; bases outside gene matches: 4. CDR3 protein: CASRSGLAGGNTGELFF. The DNA for the CDR3 is TGTGCCAGCAGGTCCGGACTAGCGGGGGGGAACACCGGGGAGCTGTTTTTT.

The chain employs TRBV29-1 and TRBJ2-1, with 8 bases identical to TRBD2. CDR3 size: 15 residues. The ends lost 6 bases at V and 8 bases at J; junction bases unmatched: 15. The germline V gene encodes CDR1 SQVTM and CDR2 ANQGSEA. The CDR3 bases are TGCAGCGTGGATAAGCGGGGGCCCACGGGGTATGAGCAGTTCTTC. Protein product: CSVDKRGPTGYEQFF.

This chain joins TRBV19 and TRBJ2-7, with 8 bases that match TRBD2. Germline V lookup: CDR1 LNHDA, CDR2 SQIVND (reference sequence). Losses at the gene ends were 1 base for V and 3 bases for J; bases not matched to a gene: 5. This CDR3 comprises 15 residues. CDR3 residues: CASSIVGGGSYEQYF. Here the CDR3 DNA reads TGTGCCAGTAGTATAGTCGGCGGGGGGAGCTACGAGCAGTACTTC.

This rearrangement joins TRBV7-2 to TRBJ2-7; 11 nucleotides align to TRBD2. The germline V gene encodes CDR1 SGHTA and CDR2 FQGNSA. This CDR3 region has 16 residues. V gave up 0 bases and J gave up 4 bases; unmatched junction bases: 5. The CDR3 DNA follows: TGTGCCAGCAGCTTAGCTTCTAGCGGGGGGTCGTACGAGCAGTACTTC. It translates to CASSLASSGGSYEQYF.

The chain uses TRBV7-9 and TRBJ2-2, with D perhaps TRBD2 (6 bases). The CDR3 contains 16 residues. The V end lost 5 bases, the J end lost 4 bases, and 17 bases lay between the germline ends. CDR1 SEHNR and CDR2 FQNEAQ come from the germline V gene (reference sequence). The DNA of the CDR3 is TGTGCCAGCAGCCCGATGGGGGGTAGCGGCACCGGGGAGCTGTTTTTT. It encodes CASSPMGGSGTGELFF. Complete variable domain (other parts from reference TRBV7-9 and TRBJ2-2): DTGVSQNPRHKITKRGQNVTFRCDPISEHNRLYWYRQTLGQGPEFLTYFQNEAQLEKSRLLSDRFSAERPKGSFSTLEIQRTEQGDSAMYLCASSPMGGSGTGELFFGEGSRLTVL.

The chain links TRBV6-5 to TRBJ1-5, with D possibly matching TRBD1 (5 bases). The CDR3 contains 15 residues. V lost 6 bases to trimming and J lost 0 bases, with 12 bases between them. The V gene's germline CDR1 is MNHEY and CDR2 SVGAGI. The CDR3 DNA is TGTGCCAGCAGACAACAGGCTTATAGCAATCAGCCCCAGCATTTT. It encodes CASRQQAYSNQPQHF.

The chain employs TRBV19 and TRBJ1-3, with 7 bases aligning to TRBD1. CDR3 length equals 14 residues. The V and J ends lost 9 bases and 0 bases, in that order; junction bases with no gene match: 5. Looked up from germline, CDR1 is LNHDA and CDR2 is SQIVND (reference sequence). The CDR3 region has the DNA TGTGCCAGCGGGACAGTCAACTCTGGAAACACCATATATTTT. Its translation: CASGTVNSGNTIYF.

V is TRBV5-1 and J is TRBJ1-1; D is perhaps TRBD1 (6 bases). Deletions cut 4 bases from V and 1 base from J, with 17 bases between. CDR3 length: 16 residues. Germline CDR1 reads SGHRS; CDR2 reads YFSETQ. This CDR3 is CASSLGGGSPNTEAFF. In DNA form, the CDR3 reads TGCGCCAGCAGCCTGGGGGGCGGTTCGCCGAACACTGAAGCTTTCTTT.

This clone has just a few counts. This chain's CDR3 is CASKKDRGIDYTF. The CDR3 coding sequence is TGTGCCAGCAAGAAAGACAGGGGAATTGACTACACCTTC. The chain carries TRBV6-6 and TRBJ1-2; 8 positions match TRBD1. Germline V gives CDR1 MNHNY, CDR2 SVGAGI (reference sequence). J gave up 10 bases and V 7 bases, and 11 bases lay outside the gene matches. CDR3 length: 13 residues.

This clone was seen only once. This sequence joins TRBV11-2 and TRBJ1-1; tentative D call: TRBD1 (5 bases). The CDR3 totals 17 residues. The V end was cut by 1 base, the J end by 3 bases, with 18 bases between. From germline, CDR1 is SGHAT and CDR2 FQNNGV. The CDR3 nucleotides are TGTGCCAGCAGCTTAGTTAGGGGCGGGGGTAGGGACACTGAAGCTTTCTTT. Amino acids: CASSLVRGGGRDTEAFF. Based on the CDR3 plus reference TRBV11-2 and TRBJ1-1, the full variable domain is EAGVAQSPRYKIIEKRQSVAFWCNPISGHATLYWYQQILGQGPKLLIQFQNNGVVDDSQLPKDRFSAERLKGVDSTLKIQPAKLEDSAVYLCASSLVRGGGRDTEAFFGQGTRLTVV.

V gene TRBV7-5 combines with J gene TRBJ2-1; TRBD2, the D gene given by the table, was not confirmed from the DNA. TRBV7-5 is flagged as a pseudogene. The CDR3 runs to 14 residues. The CDR3 region is CARSLLAGDNEQFF. The CDR3 nucleotides read TGTGCCAGAAGCTTACTAGCGGGGGACAATGAGCAGTTCTTC.

This clone showed up just a few times. The chain links TRBV3-1 (or the pseudogene TRBV3-2) to TRBJ1-3; 11 nucleotides align to TRBD1. Germline CDR1 is LGHDT and CDR2 is YNNKEL (reference sequence). Trimming removed 0 bases from V and 8 bases from J; junction bases left unmatched: 3. The CDR3 runs 15 residues. CDR3 region: CASSQDGDRGDTIYF. The CDR3 DNA follows: TGTGCCAGCAGCCAAGATGGGGACAGGGGGGACACCATATATTTT.